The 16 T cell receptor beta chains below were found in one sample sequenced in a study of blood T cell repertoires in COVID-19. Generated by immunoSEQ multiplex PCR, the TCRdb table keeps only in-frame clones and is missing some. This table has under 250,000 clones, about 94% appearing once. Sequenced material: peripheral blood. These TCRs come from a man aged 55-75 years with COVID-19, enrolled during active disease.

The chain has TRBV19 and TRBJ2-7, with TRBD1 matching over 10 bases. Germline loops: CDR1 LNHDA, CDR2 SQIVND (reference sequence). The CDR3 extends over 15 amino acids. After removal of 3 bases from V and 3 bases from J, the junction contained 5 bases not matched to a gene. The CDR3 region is CASSIRGQGNYEQYF. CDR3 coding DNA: TGTGCCAGTAGTATTCGGGGACAGGGGAACTACGAGCAGTACTTC.

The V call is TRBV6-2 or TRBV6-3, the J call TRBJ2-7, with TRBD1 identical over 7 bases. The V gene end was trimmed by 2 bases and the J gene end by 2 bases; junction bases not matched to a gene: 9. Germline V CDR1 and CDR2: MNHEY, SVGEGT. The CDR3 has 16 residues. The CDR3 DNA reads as TGTGCCAGCAGTTACGAGAGGGGGCAGTTCGCCTACGAGCAGTACTTC. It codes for CASSYERGQFAYEQYF.

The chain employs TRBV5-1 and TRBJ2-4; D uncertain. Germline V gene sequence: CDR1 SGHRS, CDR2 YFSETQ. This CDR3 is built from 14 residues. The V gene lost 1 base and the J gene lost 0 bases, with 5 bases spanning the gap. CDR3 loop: CASSLTLAKNIQYF. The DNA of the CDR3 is TGCGCCAGCAGCTTGACTCTAGCCAAAAACATTCAGTACTTC. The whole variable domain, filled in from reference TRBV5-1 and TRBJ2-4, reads KAGVTQTPRYLIKTRGQQVTLSCSPISGHRSVSWYQQTPGQGLQFLFEYFSETQRNKGNFPGRFSGRQFSNSRSEMNVSTLELGDSALYLCASSLTLAKNIQYFGAGTRLSVL.

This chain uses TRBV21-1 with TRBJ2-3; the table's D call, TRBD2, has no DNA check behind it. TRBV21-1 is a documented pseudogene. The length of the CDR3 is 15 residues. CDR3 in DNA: TGTGCCAGCAGCTACGAGCGGCCTAGCACAGATACGCAGTATTTT. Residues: CASSYERPSTDTQYF.

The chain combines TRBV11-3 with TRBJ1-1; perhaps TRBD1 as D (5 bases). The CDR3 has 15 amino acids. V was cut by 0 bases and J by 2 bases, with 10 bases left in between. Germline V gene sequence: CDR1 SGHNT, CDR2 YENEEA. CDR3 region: CASSLDGRVNTEAFF. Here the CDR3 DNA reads TGTGCCAGCAGCTTAGATGGCAGGGTAAACACTGAAGCTTTCTTT. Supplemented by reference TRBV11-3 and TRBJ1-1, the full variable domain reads EAGVVQSPRYKIIEKKQPVAFWCNPISGHNTLYWYLQNLGQGPELLIRYENEEAVDDSQLPKDRFSAERLKGVDSTLKIQPAELGDSAVYLCASSLDGRVNTEAFFGQGTRLTVV.

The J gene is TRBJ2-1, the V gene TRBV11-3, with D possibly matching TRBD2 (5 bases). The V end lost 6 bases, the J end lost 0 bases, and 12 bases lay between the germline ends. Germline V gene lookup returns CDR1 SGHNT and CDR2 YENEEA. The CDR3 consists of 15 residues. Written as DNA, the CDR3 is TGTGCCAGCAGTCGAGGCGGGTCCTCCTACAATGAGCAGTTCTTC. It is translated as CASSRGGSSYNEQFF.

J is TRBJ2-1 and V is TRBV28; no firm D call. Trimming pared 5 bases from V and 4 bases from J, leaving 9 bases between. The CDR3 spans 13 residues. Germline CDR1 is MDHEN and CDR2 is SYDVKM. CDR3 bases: TGTGCCAGCAGTCTCCCCGGTTACAATGAGCAGTTCTTC. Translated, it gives CASSLPGYNEQFF.

The chain's CDR3 is CASIFRGADRSNYGYTF. The CDR3, as DNA: TGTGCCAGTATCTTCCGGGGGGCCGACAGGTCGAACTATGGCTACACCTTC. V and J are TRBV19 and TRBJ1-2, with a possible D match to TRBD1 (6 bases). Germline lookup yields CDR1 LNHDA and CDR2 SQIVND (reference sequence). This CDR3 contains 17 residues. Trimming stripped 7 bases from V and 2 bases from J, with 23 bases between.

CDR3 region: CASSLAQSTDTQYF. DNA for the CDR3: TGCGCCAGCAGCTTGGCCCAGTCCACAGATACGCAGTATTTT. This chain links TRBV5-1 with TRBJ2-3, with D unresolved. Germline V gene sequence: CDR1 SGHRS, CDR2 YFSETQ. Trimming removed 0 bases at V and 2 bases at J, with 7 bases between. The CDR3 consists of 14 residues.

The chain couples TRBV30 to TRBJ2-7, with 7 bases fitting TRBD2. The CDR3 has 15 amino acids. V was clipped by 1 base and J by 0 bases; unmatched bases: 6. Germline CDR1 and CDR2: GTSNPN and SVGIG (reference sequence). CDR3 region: CAWSDGLVRSYEQYF. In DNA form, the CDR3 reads TGTGCCTGGAGTGATGGACTAGTTCGCTCCTACGAGCAGTACTTC.

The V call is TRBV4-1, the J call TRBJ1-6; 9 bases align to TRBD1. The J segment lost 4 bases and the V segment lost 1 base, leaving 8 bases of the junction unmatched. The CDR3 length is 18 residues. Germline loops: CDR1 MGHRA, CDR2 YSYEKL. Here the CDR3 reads CASSQAPSGTGYNSPLHF. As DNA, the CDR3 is TGCGCCAGCAGCCAAGCCCCCTCCGGGACAGGGTATAATTCACCCCTCCACTTT.

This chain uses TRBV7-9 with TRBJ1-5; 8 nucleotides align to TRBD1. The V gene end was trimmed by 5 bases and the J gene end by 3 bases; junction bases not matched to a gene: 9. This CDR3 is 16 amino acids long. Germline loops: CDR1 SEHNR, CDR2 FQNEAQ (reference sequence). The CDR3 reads CASSGQGGVDNQPQHF. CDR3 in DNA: TGTGCCAGCAGCGGACAGGGCGGAGTTGACAATCAGCCCCAGCATTTT.

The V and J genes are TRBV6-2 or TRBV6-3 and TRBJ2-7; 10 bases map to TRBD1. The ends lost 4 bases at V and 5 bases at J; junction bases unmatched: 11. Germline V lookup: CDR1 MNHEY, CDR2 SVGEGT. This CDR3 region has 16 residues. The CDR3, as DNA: TGTGCCAGCAGTTCAGGGGACCGGGACAGGGGACACGAGCAGTACTTC. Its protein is CASSSGDRDRGHEQYF.

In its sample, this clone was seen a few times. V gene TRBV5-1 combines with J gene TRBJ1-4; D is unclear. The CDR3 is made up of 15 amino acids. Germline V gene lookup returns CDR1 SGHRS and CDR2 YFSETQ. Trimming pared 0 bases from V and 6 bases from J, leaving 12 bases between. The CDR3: CASSLEGRRDEKLFF. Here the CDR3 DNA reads TGCGCCAGCAGCTTGGAGGGCCGGCGGGATGAAAAACTGTTTTTT.

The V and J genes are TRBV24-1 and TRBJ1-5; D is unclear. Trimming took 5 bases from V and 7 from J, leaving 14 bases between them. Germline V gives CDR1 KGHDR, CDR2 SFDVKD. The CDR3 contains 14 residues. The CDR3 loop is CATSGFTSGQPQHF. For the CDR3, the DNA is TGTGCCACCAGTGGCTTTACCTCCGGGCAGCCCCAGCATTTT.

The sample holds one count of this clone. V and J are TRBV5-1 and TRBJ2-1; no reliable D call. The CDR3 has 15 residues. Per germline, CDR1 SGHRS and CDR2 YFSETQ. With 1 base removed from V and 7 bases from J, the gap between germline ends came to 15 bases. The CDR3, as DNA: TGCGCCAGCAGCTTGTCTCGTCCCCCTTTAAATGAGCAGTTCTTC. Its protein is CASSLSRPPLNEQFF.